This TCR beta chain was recovered during a study of response to subunit inactivated influenza vaccine. Using its own MiXCR run on the RT-PCR reads, TCRdb lists one record per CDR3 protein. The data show 550,000 to 800,000 distinct CDR3 sequences, 15% to 17% seen once. Findings and caveats of the study: Few new T cells, the authors suggested, are recruited by each seasonal influenza vaccination.

The sample holds many counts of this clonotype. Antigen: not known. Trimming took off 0 bases at V and 2 bases at J, with 11 bases between the two ends. The germline CDR1 and CDR2 sequences are SGHRS and YFSETQ. The CDR3 is 15 residues long. The TCR originated in a man in his fifties who received an inactivated influenza vaccine. Sequencing used PBMCs from blood, obtained about 13 days after vaccination. The rearrangement links TRBV5-1 to TRBJ1-1; D remains unclear. The CDR3 bases are TGCGCCAGCAGCTTGGCCACAGCTAGAAACACTGAAGCTTTCTTT. It encodes CASSLATARNTEAFF.